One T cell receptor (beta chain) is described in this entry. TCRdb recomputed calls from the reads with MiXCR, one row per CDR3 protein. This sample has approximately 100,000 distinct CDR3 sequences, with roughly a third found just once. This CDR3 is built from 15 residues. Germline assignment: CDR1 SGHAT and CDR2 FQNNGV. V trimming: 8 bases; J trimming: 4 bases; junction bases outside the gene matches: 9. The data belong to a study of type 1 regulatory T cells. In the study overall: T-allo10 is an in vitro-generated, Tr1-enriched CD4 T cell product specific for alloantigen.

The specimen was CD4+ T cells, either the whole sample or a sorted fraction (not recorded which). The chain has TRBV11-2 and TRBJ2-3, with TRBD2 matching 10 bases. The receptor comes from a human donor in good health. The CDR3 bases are TGTGCCAGCGGCAGCCTAGCGGGAGTATCAGATACGCAGTATTTT. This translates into CASGSLAGVSDTQYF.